The clone carrying this TCR beta chain was seen ten or more times. Its antigen is undetermined. Hyperthyroidism patients were newly diagnosed, ill under 2 months, and aged 18 to 65 years. Uncontrolled infections, other autoimmune diseases, pregnancy or lactation barred patients from enrollment. The TCR beta CDR3 regions underwent amplification from RNA transcripts. First-round RT-PCR relied on HTBI primers, and a second-round multiplex PCR came next. TCRdb reanalysed the multiplex PCR reads using MiXCR and keeps one entry per CDR3 protein. The sample has hundreds of thousands of distinct CDR3 sequences; roughly 20% are singletons. This sample is drawn from a study of Graves' ophthalmopathy and Graves' hyperthyroidism. The study's findings and limits: The blood repertoire also included most expanded thyroid clonotypes above 0.001 frequency.

V lost 1 base and J 1 base, leaving 10 bases between the germline ends. The CDR3 is 14 residues long. Germline-derived CDR1 and CDR2 are DFQATT and SNEGSKA (reference sequence). This clonotype originated in a woman aged 18-29 years with stable Graves' hyperthyroidism. Some clones in this sample may be carry-over from other donors' samples. The chain has TRBV20-1 and TRBJ1-1, with a possible D match to TRBD1 (6 bases). The sample consisted of peripheral blood. The CDR3 is CSARGQTGNTEAFF. The DNA for the CDR3 is TGCAGTGCTAGAGGCCAGACAGGGAACACTGAAGCTTTCTTT.